This T cell receptor (beta chain) was observed in a study of cytomegalovirus exposure and HLA in healthy donors. The germline V gene has CDR1 MDHEN and CDR2 SYDVKM. V lost 6 bases and J lost 11, with 13 bases in between. The length of the CDR3 is 11 residues. Researchers ran the PCR with 60 Vbeta and 13 Jbeta primers. The assay was immunoSEQ multiplex PCR, and TCRdb's table has in-frame clones only and misses some. The sample's table shows 150,000 or so clones. The receptor's source is a woman in her 50s in good health and CMV-seronegative. The sample comprised PBMCs. The chain combines TRBV28 with TRBJ1-1, with D possibly TRBD1 on 6 matching bases. The DNA of the CDR3 is TGTGCCAGCAGGATAGACAGGAGGGCTTTCTTT. This gives the protein CASRIDRRAFF.